The entry below gives a single TCR beta chain sequence along with its context. Its antigen is undetermined. This sample stems from a study of CD8 T cells in ankylosing spondylitis. Regarding the study as a whole: There was a TCR beta motif, made of several highly homologous variants, that appeared characteristic of ankylosing spondylitis blood. Matched ankylosing spondylitis synovial fluid reportedly showed significant enrichment of disease-linked clones.

Trimming at V came to 0 bases and at J to 2 bases, leaving 3 bases not matched to a gene. CDR3 length equals 16 residues. TCRdb independently ran MiXCR on the 5' RACE reads; one entry per CDR3 protein. Seen here are 400,000 to 450,000 distinct CDR3 sequences, about a sixth observed once, and the top ten hold approximately 1%. The sample consisted of blood, either unsorted or a sorted T cell fraction (not recorded which). The TCR originated in a male donor with ankylosing spondylitis. V gene TRBV12-3 or TRBV12-4 combines with J gene TRBJ2-7, with 11 bases aligning to TRBD2. In DNA form, the CDR3 reads TGTGCCAGCAGTTTAGCGCTAGCGGGGGGCGCCTACGAGCAGTACTTC. Protein sequence: CASSLALAGGAYEQYF.